A selection of T cell receptor beta chains follows, all from one sample in a study of blood T cells in healthy people across ages. TCRdb fed the 5' RACE reads into MiXCR, producing one record per CDR3 protein. Of around 800,000 distinct CDR3 sequences listed, around 62% are singletons. The sample was blood. The receptors shown here come from a man younger than 40 in good health. Both conserved end residues are part of each CDR3. A D gene is named only where the DNA matches it firmly. A clone size is listed for some rows: how often the clone was seen (once, few, many), or a class if it is expanded.

TRBD1,-,TRBJ1-5,TRBV20-1,CSADSDRDNQPQHF,TGCAGTGCCGACTCCGACAGGGACAATCAGCCCCAGCATTTT
-,-,TRBJ2-3,TRBV18,CASSPLGHPTDTQYF,TGTGCCAGCTCACCACTAGGACACCCCACAGATACGCAGTATTTT
TRBD2,-,TRBJ2-3,TRBV20-1,CSASGTSGGKHTDTQYF,TGCAGTGCTAGTGGGACTAGCGGGGGGAAACACACAGATACGCAGTATTTT
TRBD1,-,TRBJ2-1,TRBV18,CASSPPLQGTYNEQFF,TGTGCCAGCTCACCACCGTTACAGGGGACCTACAATGAGCAGTTCTTC
TRBD1,-,TRBJ2-1,TRBV10-3,CAISGTGENYNEQFF,TGTGCCATCAGTGGGACAGGGGAAAATTACAATGAGCAGTTCTTC
-,few,TRBJ2-1,TRBV15,CATTERAFQNEQFF,TGTGCCACCACGGAGCGGGCGTTTCAGAATGAGCAGTTCTTC
-,-,TRBJ2-7,TRBV6-1,CASQIPGQRDEQYF,TGTGCCAGTCAAATACCGGGACAAAGGGACGAGCAGTACTTC
-,many,TRBJ2-1,TRBV9,CASSVDQGAGAGLQFF,TGTGCCAGCAGCGTAGATCAGGGGGCGGGAGCGGGGTTGCAGTTCTTC
-,-,TRBJ1-5,TRBV6-2/TRBV6-3,CASSYRGTISNQPQHF,TGTGCCAGCAGTTACCGAGGGACAATTAGCAATCAGCCCCAGCATTTT
-,-,TRBJ2-2,TRBV15,CATRPRGKNTGELFF,TGTGCCACCAGGCCGAGAGGAAAGAACACCGGGGAGCTGTTTTTT
-,-,TRBJ1-1,TRBV4-3,CASSQAPVPNTEAFF,TGCGCCAGCAGCCAAGCTCCAGTCCCGAACACTGAAGCTTTCTTT
-,-,TRBJ2-5,TRBV7-2,CASSGGSPELAETQYF,TGTGCCAGCAGCGGGGGCAGCCCCGAGCTTGCAGAGACCCAGTACTTC
-,few,TRBJ1-5,TRBV7-9,CASRSGGGNQPQHF,TGTGCCAGCAGATCTGGGGGGGGAAATCAGCCCCAGCATTTT
-,-,TRBJ2-5,TRBV4-2,CASSPRRTAIQETQYF,TGTGCCAGCAGCCCACGGAGGACAGCAATTCAAGAGACCCAGTACTTC
TRBD1,few,TRBJ2-4,TRBV5-1,CASSWRTGDLAKNIQYF,TGCGCCAGCAGCTGGAGGACAGGGGACCTAGCCAAAAACATTCAGTACTTC
TRBD2,-,TRBJ2-1,TRBV7-9,CASSFTSGTTPYWEQFF,TGTGCCAGCAGCTTCACGTCCGGGACTACTCCATATTGGGAGCAGTTCTTC
-,once,TRBJ2-3,TRBV6-6,CASSQRLVPLFTDTQYF,TGTGCCAGCAGTCAAAGACTAGTACCCCTCTTCACAGATACGCAGTATTTT
-,few,TRBJ2-5,TRBV20-1,CSARDLGVGGKTQYF,TGCAGTGCTAGAGATCTCGGGGTAGGCGGGAAGACCCAGTACTTC
-,-,TRBJ2-5,TRBV20-1,CSASSTSNTETQYF,TGCAGTGCTAGTTCTACTTCAAATACAGAGACCCAGTACTTC
TRBD2,-,TRBJ2-3,TRBV7-9,CASSFSTSGTDTQYF,TGTGCCAGCAGCTTCTCGACTAGCGGCACAGATACGCAGTATTTT
-,-,TRBJ1-2,TRBV7-2,CASSTFYGYTF,TGTGCCAGCAGCACTTTCTATGGCTACACCTTC
-,-,TRBJ2-7,TRBV4-3,CASSHRAGSYEQYF,TGCGCCAGCAGCCACCGGGCCGGGTCCTACGAGCAGTACTTC
-,few,TRBJ2-7,TRBV20-1,CSAREGGRYEQYF,TGCAGTGCTAGAGAAGGGGGGAGGTACGAGCAGTACTTC
-,few,TRBJ1-2,TRBV7-9,CASSSGMESYGYTF,TGTGCCAGCAGCTCGGGAATGGAGAGCTATGGCTACACCTTC
TRBD1,-,TRBJ2-7,TRBV4-3,CASSRGQGDEQYF,TGCGCCAGCAGCCGCGGACAGGGGGACGAGCAGTACTTC
TRBD2,-,TRBJ2-7,TRBV20-1,CSAYLAGGPYEQYF,TGCAGTGCCTATCTAGCGGGGGGCCCCTACGAGCAGTACTTC
-,-,TRBJ2-1,TRBV2,CASSELGGAPQFF,TGTGCCAGCAGTGAATTGGGGGGGGCCCCGCAGTTCTTC
-,-,TRBJ2-7,TRBV29-1,CSARWRTDKVNLTYEQYF,TGCAGCGCCCGGTGGAGGACTGACAAGGTCAATTTAACCTACGAGCAGTACTTC
TRBD2,-,TRBJ2-1,TRBV7-8,CASSWTSGGAAYNEQFF,TGTGCCAGCAGCTGGACTAGCGGGGGGGCCGCTTACAATGAGCAGTTCTTC
-,-,TRBJ2-7,TRBV29-1,CSVVDSSYEQYF,TGCAGCGTTGTGGACAGTTCCTACGAGCAGTACTTC
TRBD1,-,TRBJ2-6,TRBV6-5,CASSSNRGSGANVLTF,TGTGCCAGCAGTTCAAACAGGGGCTCTGGGGCCAACGTCCTGACTTTC
-,few,TRBJ2-1,TRBV20-1,CSARFGGSYNEQFF,TGCAGTGCTAGATTCGGGGGTTCCTACAATGAGCAGTTCTTC
-,few,TRBJ2-7,TRBV10-3,CAISESVYEQYF,TGTGCCATCAGTGAGTCGGTCTACGAGCAGTACTTC
-,-,TRBJ1-5,TRBV29-1,CSAEVGGADQPQHF,TGCAGCGCCGAAGTTGGGGGCGCGGATCAGCCCCAGCATTTT
TRBD1,-,TRBJ2-5,TRBV28,CAGSPDRGRETQYF,TGTGCCGGCTCCCCTGACAGGGGGCGAGAGACCCAGTACTTC
-,-,TRBJ2-7,TRBV4-2,CASSPLTGISYEQYF,TGTGCCAGCAGCCCCTTGACAGGAATCTCCTACGAGCAGTACTTC
-,-,TRBJ2-3,TRBV9,CASSVTGSINTQYF,TGTGCCAGCAGCGTCACAGGGTCAATAAATACGCAGTATTTT
-,-,TRBJ2-7,TRBV29-1,CSVQGHGLDEQYF,TGCAGCGTCCAAGGACATGGCCTGGACGAGCAGTACTTC
TRBD2,-,TRBJ2-7,TRBV9,CASSGPGLAGGVSYEQYF,TGTGCCAGCAGCGGTCCGGGACTAGCGGGGGGCGTCTCCTACGAGCAGTACTTC
-,-,TRBJ2-5,TRBV2,CASSEDSPQETQYF,TGTGCCAGCAGTGAGGACAGTCCCCAAGAGACCCAGTACTTC
-,once,TRBJ2-7,TRBV28,CASTFPGRPYEQYF,TGTGCCAGCACCTTTCCGGGACGGCCCTACGAGCAGTACTTC
TRBD2,-,TRBJ2-1,TRBV5-1,CASSLRTSGGLKEQFF,TGCGCCAGCAGCTTAAGGACTAGCGGGGGACTCAAGGAGCAGTTCTTC
-,-,TRBJ2-7,TRBV28,CASSPPERDEQYF,TGTGCCAGCAGCCCTCCTGAAAGGGACGAGCAGTACTTC
-,-,TRBJ2-4,TRBV6-2/TRBV6-3,CASSSIQGWNIQYF,TGTGCCAGCAGTTCCATCCAGGGGTGGAACATTCAGTACTTC
-,-,TRBJ2-7,TRBV3-1,CASSQERGYNEQYF,TGTGCCAGCAGCCAAGAACGGGGGTACAATGAGCAGTACTTC
-,few,TRBJ2-4,TRBV5-1,CASSFPSSGTQNIQYF,TGCGCCAGCAGCTTCCCTAGTTCAGGGACCCAAAACATTCAGTACTTC
TRBD2,-,TRBJ2-1,TRBV29-1,CSVSDELAGAYNEQFF,TGCAGCGTTTCCGACGAACTAGCGGGGGCCTACAATGAGCAGTTCTTC
TRBD2,-,TRBJ2-1,TRBV29-1,CSVDLGTSGGYNEQFF,TGCAGCGTTGATCTAGGGACTAGCGGGGGTTACAATGAGCAGTTCTTC
-,-,TRBJ1-1,TRBV7-9,CASSHPRGDTEAFF,TGTGCCAGCAGCCACCCGAGGGGGGACACTGAAGCTTTCTTT
-,-,TRBJ2-1,TRBV4-3,CASSQDQRSSYNEQFF,TGCGCCAGCAGCCAAGATCAGCGGAGCTCCTACAATGAGCAGTTCTTC
TRBD1,-,TRBJ1-2,TRBV12-3/TRBV12-4,CASSLSGTGGRDGYTF,TGTGCCAGCTCCCTTTCCGGGACAGGGGGTAGAGATGGCTACACCTTC
TRBD2,once,TRBJ2-1,TRBV20-1,CSAYIAGGRGNEQFF,TGCAGTGCTTATATAGCGGGGGGGCGGGGCAATGAGCAGTTCTTC